This T cell receptor beta chain was obtained from a study of early T cells in non-severe SARS-CoV-2 infection. The overall study: Bulk RNA taken from unsorted whole blood was sequenced, leaving chains unpaired.

The CDR3 length is 16 residues. V gave up 7 bases and J gave up 7 bases; unmatched junction bases: 11. Per germline, CDR1 SGHTA and CDR2 FQGNSA. As part of library construction, unique molecular identifiers were attached to individual cDNA molecules. TCRdb re-analysed the 5' RACE reads in MiXCR, keeping a single row per CDR3 protein. The sample includes tens of thousands of distinct CDR3 sequences, approximately 13% of them seen just once. The TCR was taken from an adult who was a healthcare worker with PCR-confirmed SARS-CoV-2 infection or an uninfected control (not recorded which). The genes are TRBV7-2 and TRBJ2-2; 11 nucleotides agree with TRBD2. The sequenced sample was whole blood. CDR3 DNA sequence: TGTGCCAGCACCCAGCTAGCGGGGGGATCTTTCGGGGAGCTGTTTTTT. Its translation: CASTQLAGGSFGELFF. Combining the CDR3 with reference TRBV7-2 and TRBJ2-2 gives the whole variable domain GAGVSQSPSNKVTEKGKDVELRCDPISGHTALYWYRQSLGQGLEFLIYFQGNSAPDKSGLPSDRFSAERTGGSVSTLTIQRTQQEDSAVYLCASTQLAGGSFGELFFGEGSRLTVL.